These 10 T cell receptor beta chains share one sample of origin, sequenced in a study of blood T cell repertoires in COVID-19 (dated by TCRdb to the early 2020s). The protocol used for the library was the immunoSEQ multiplex PCR assay. TCRdb stores this immuneACCESS table with in-frame sequences only. Part of the clones is absent; in the studies checked, under half of the shortfall reflects unresolved V genes, and no reason is known for the rest. For this sample there are around 110,000 clones; just over 85% appear just once. Together, the top ten hold approximately 4.2% of the sample. The sequencing input was peripheral blood. All receptors derive from a middle-aged man with acute or convalescent COVID-19.

The chain is built from TRBV25-1 and TRBJ1-2, with 8 bases lining up with TRBD1. CDR1 is MGHDK and CDR2 is SYGVNS in the germline V gene. This CDR3 has 15 residues. Trimming at V came to 7 bases and at J to 8 bases, leaving 15 bases not matched to a gene. The CDR3 sequence: CASTGTRTGTNGYTF. CDR3 nucleotide sequence: TGTGCCAGCACCGGAACAAGGACAGGGACTAACGGCTACACCTTC.

This chain joins TRBV7-6 and TRBJ2-1, with TRBD1 matching over 8 bases. The junction had 12 bases not matched to a gene; V was cut back by 2 bases and J by 9 bases. The germline CDR1 and CDR2 sequences are SGHVS and FNYEAQ. The CDR3 totals 16 residues. The DNA for the CDR3 is TGTGCCAGCAGCTTATCAGGGGGCGCGGTCCCAGGTGAGCAGTTCTTC. Its translation is CASSLSGGAVPGEQFF.

V usage is TRBV19 and J usage is TRBJ1-1; unclear D gene. The CDR3 runs to 14 residues. Germline CDR1 reads LNHDA; CDR2 reads SQIVND (reference sequence). V was trimmed by 6 bases and J by 0 bases, leaving 11 bases between them. DNA of the CDR3: TGTGCCAGTAGCACAGCCCTTATGAACACTGAAGCTTTCTTT. Protein: CASSTALMNTEAFF.

The chain combines TRBV7-9 with TRBJ2-7, with 7 bases matching TRBD1. The CDR3 spans 15 residues. Looked up from germline, CDR1 is SEHNR and CDR2 is FQNEAQ (reference sequence). The trim removed 2 bases at V and 7 bases at J, leaving 11 bases unmatched. The CDR3 DNA reads as TGTGCCAGCAGCTTAACAGACAGGGCTTCAGAGGAGCAGTACTTC. Protein product: CASSLTDRASEEQYF.

This chain links TRBV9 with TRBJ1-3; the D gene is possibly TRBD1 (5 bases). Germline V gives CDR1 SGDLS, CDR2 YYNGEE. The CDR3 extends over 14 amino acids. Trimming shortened V by 3 bases and J by 4 bases, and 11 bases separated the two germline ends. The CDR3 nucleotides read TGTGCCAGCAGCGACCAGGGTTCCGGAAACACCATATATTTT. Translating it yields CASSDQGSGNTIYF.

This clone appeared once. V is TRBV28 and J is TRBJ1-5; D is unresolved. The germline CDR1 and CDR2 sequences are MDHEN and SYDVKM. The length of the CDR3 is 10 residues. The DNA for the CDR3 is TGTTCGTCGGGCAATCAGCCCCAGCATTTT. It specifies CSSGNQPQHF.

This rearrangement joins TRBV27 to TRBJ2-1; possibly TRBD2 for D (6 bases). The CDR3 has 15 residues. From germline, CDR1 is MNHEY and CDR2 SMNVEV (reference sequence). Trimming cost V 2 bases and J 10 bases, with 18 bases left between them. The CDR3 protein is CASSLSAPSAGEQFF. The CDR3 DNA reads as TGTGCCAGCAGTTTAAGCGCCCCCTCGGCGGGGGAGCAGTTCTTC.

J is TRBJ1-2 and V is TRBV5-1, with 12 bases identical to TRBD1. Germline lookup yields CDR1 SGHRS and CDR2 YFSETQ. There are 16 residues in the CDR3. The trim removed 0 bases at V and 2 bases at J, leaving 2 bases unmatched. The CDR3 reads CASSLGDRGLNYGYTF. CDR3 nucleotide sequence: TGCGCCAGCAGCTTGGGGGACAGGGGGCTGAACTATGGCTACACCTTC. The whole variable domain, remainder taken from reference TRBV5-1 and TRBJ1-2, is KAGVTQTPRYLIKTRGQQVTLSCSPISGHRSVSWYQQTPGQGLQFLFEYFSETQRNKGNFPGRFSGRQFSNSRSEMNVSTLELGDSALYLCASSLGDRGLNYGYTFGSGTRLTVV.

The rearrangement joins TRBV10-3 to TRBJ1-3; 10 nucleotides line up with TRBD1. Germline CDR1 ENHRY, CDR2 SYGVKD. The V and J ends lost 2 bases and 1 base, in that order; junction bases with no gene match: 14. The CDR3 consists of 20 residues. CDR3 coding DNA: TGTGCCATCAGTGAGACCCTCCCACGACAGGGGGCTTGGTCTGGAAACACCATATATTTT. This gives the protein CAISETLPRQGAWSGNTIYF.

The chain has TRBV5-1 and TRBJ2-3, with D unresolved. CDR3 length: 12 residues. Germline V gene sequence: CDR1 SGHRS, CDR2 YFSETQ. V lost 5 bases to trimming and J lost 0 bases, with 4 bases between them. The DNA of the CDR3 is TGCGCCAGCAGTCAAAGCACAGATACGCAGTATTTT. As protein: CASSQSTDTQYF.